The 8 T cell receptor beta chains below were found in one sample sequenced in a study of technical replicates of blood from several donors. Clones were sequenced by immunoSEQ multiplex PCR, and TCRdb holds only the in-frame ones, with some missing. The table lists about 83,000 clones, roughly 94% of them singletons. Sequenced input: T cells isolated from PBMCs. Receptors were obtained from a human donor in good health.

The chain carries TRBV5-1 and TRBJ1-3; possibly TRBD1 for D (6 bases). Deletions cut 0 bases from V and 0 bases from J, with 13 bases between. This CDR3 has 17 residues. In germline, CDR1 is SGHRS, CDR2 YFSETQ. Here the CDR3 reads CASSLGGAGDSGNTIYF. The CDR3 nucleotides read TGCGCCAGCAGCTTGGGGGGCGCAGGGGACTCTGGAAACACCATATATTTT.

The gene calls are TRBV5-3 and TRBJ2-5; TRBD1 might be the D (5 bases). TRBV5-3 is filed as an ORF, its function uncertain. The length of the CDR3 is 17 residues. V lost 2 bases to trimming and J lost 5 bases, with 22 bases between them. The CDR3 loop is CARSFFRDWGLVETQYF. As DNA, the CDR3 is TGTGCCAGAAGCTTCTTCAGGGATTGGGGTTTGGTGGAGACCCAGTACTTC.

As for this clone: Compared with germline, one end of the junction differs, possibly owing to a read error. This chain connects TRBV30 to TRBJ1-1; 7 bases are shared with TRBD1. The CDR3 length is 11 residues. Germline assignment: CDR1 GTSNPN and CDR2 SVGIG (reference sequence). CDR3 DNA sequence: TGTGCCTGGAGTGGGGCTGACAGGGCCGGGTTT. Its translation: CAWSGADRAGF.

The V and J genes are TRBV5-1 and TRBJ2-1; 9 bases are a match to TRBD1. Germline-derived CDR1 and CDR2 are SGHRS and YFSETQ. The CDR3 sequence is 15 residues long. The junction had 6 bases not matched to a gene; V was cut back by 3 bases and J by 5 bases. CDR3 protein: CASSWGTGNNNEQFF. CDR3 bases: TGCGCCAGCAGCTGGGGGACAGGGAACAACAATGAGCAGTTCTTC.

The chain links TRBV5-1 to TRBJ1-5; 11 nucleotides line up with TRBD1. V shed 4 bases, J shed 5 bases, and the junction held 8 bases outside the gene matches. Germline CDR1 is SGHRS and CDR2 is YFSETQ. The CDR3 consists of 16 residues. This CDR3 reads CASSLIPGQGDQPQHF. Written as DNA, the CDR3 is TGCGCCAGCAGCCTTATCCCGGGACAGGGGGATCAGCCCCAGCATTTT.

The CDR3 bases are TGCGCCAGCAGCTTCCGGGACAGGGGGGATAGTGAGCAGTTCTTC. Translated: CASSFRDRGDSEQFF. The chain carries TRBV5-1 and TRBJ2-1, with 11 bases fitting TRBD1. The CDR3 totals 15 residues. Germline-derived CDR1 and CDR2 are SGHRS and YFSETQ. Unmatched junction bases numbered 7, after V lost 2 bases and J lost 9 bases.

This rearrangement joins TRBV30 to TRBJ2-3, with D possibly TRBD1 on 5 matching bases. Trimming removed 1 base at V and 2 bases at J, with 16 bases between. This CDR3 contains 16 residues. Germline values: CDR1 GTSNPN, CDR2 SVGIG (reference sequence). The CDR3 here is CAWSATVDKVTDTQYF. In nucleotides, the CDR3 is TGTGCCTGGAGTGCGACGGTGGACAAAGTCACAGATACGCAGTATTTT.

This rearrangement joins TRBV27 to TRBJ1-1; 9 bases are shared with TRBD1. Germline V lookup: CDR1 MNHEY, CDR2 SMNVEV (reference sequence). The CDR3 totals 15 residues. The J segment lost 3 bases and the V segment lost 2 bases, leaving 4 bases of the junction unmatched. Written as DNA, the CDR3 is TGTGCCAGCAGTTTACGAGGGACAGGGTACACTGAAGCTTTCTTT. The encoded protein is CASSLRGTGYTEAFF.